Given below is one T cell receptor (beta chain) in context. This sample stems from a study of CD8+ T cells in alopecia areata. Unmatched junction bases numbered 12, after V lost 4 bases and J lost 5 bases. The germline V gene has CDR1 SQVTM and CDR2 ANQGSEA. This CDR3 comprises 15 residues. Reverse transcription of extracted RNA yielded cDNA, which provided the sequencing template. Clones were read by immunoSEQ multiplex PCR, and TCRdb kept only the in-frame ones, dropping some. The sample contains 95,000 to 100,000 clones, roughly three fifths of which appear only once. Treatment indicated: oral pan-JAK inhibitor, 5-10 mg twice daily.

This sequence originates from a human donor with alopecia areata. The sequenced sample was CD8+ T cells sorted from blood, obtained around week 55, from a patient treated with tofacitinib. The V and J genes are TRBV29-1 and TRBJ1-1, with 8 bases lining up with TRBD1. The CDR3 spells CSVVLQGARSTEAFF. CDR3 nucleotides: TGCAGCGTTGTCTTGCAGGGGGCGCGGTCAACTGAAGCTTTCTTT.